This T cell receptor beta chain was sequenced during a study of T cell responses to AZD1222 COVID-19 vaccine. Comment on this clone: The antigen is undetermined.

Overall study findings and caveats: When two AZD1222 doses had been given, Spike-specific TCR breadth and depth rose. The sample set comprised mostly white British donors with more females, and clonal diversity was possibly underestimated.

Using immunoSEQ multiplex PCR, the repertoire was profiled, and TCRdb retains in-frame clones only, with some absent. The sample consists of about 150,000 clones, more than 85% of them appearing once. This clonotype was obtained from an adult who received the AZD1222 COVID-19 vaccine. Source: peripheral blood, taken 28 days after the second AZD1222 dose.

CDR3 sequence: CASSQVGTSPPDTQYF. Written as DNA, the CDR3 is TGTGCCAGCAGCCAAGTGGGGACTAGCCCCCCAGATACGCAGTATTTT. The chain is built from TRBV3-1 (or the pseudogene TRBV3-2) and TRBJ2-3; the match to TRBD2 covers 9 bases. Trimming removed 1 base from V and 4 bases from J; junction bases left unmatched: 6. The CDR3 is 16 residues long. Per the germline V gene, CDR1 is LGHDT and CDR2 is YNNKEL (reference sequence).